Below, 22 T cell receptor beta chains from the same sample are listed, as sequenced in a study of control samples from healthy donors and cancer patients. The data were produced by immunoSEQ multiplex PCR, yet TCRdb's version contains in-frame clones alone and is incomplete. The sample includes some 130,000 clones, 75% to 95% of them seen just once. Sequencing was performed on blood. Receptor source: a man aged 35 to 55 in good health.

The chain is built from TRBV2 and TRBJ2-5; D not certain. Germline V lookup: CDR1 SNHLY, CDR2 FYNNEI. The ends were cut back, 7 bases at V and 0 bases at J, with 9 bases in the middle. CDR3 length equals 13 residues. CDR3 residues: CASIGPNQETQYF. CDR3 DNA: TGTGCCAGCATTGGACCGAACCAAGAGACCCAGTACTTC.

This chain joins TRBV7-3 and TRBJ1-2, with a tentative D call TRBD1 (5 bases). The germline CDR1 and CDR2 sequences are SGHTA and FQGTGA. The CDR3 spans 13 residues. The ends were cut back, 1 base at V and 8 bases at J, with 11 bases in the middle. In nucleotides, the CDR3 is TGTGCCAGCAGCTTAAGTCAGGGAGGGGGCTACACCTTC. As protein: CASSLSQGGGYTF.

The chain employs TRBV4-1 and TRBJ2-5, with D possibly matching TRBD1 (6 bases). With 0 bases removed from V and 5 bases from J, the gap between germline ends came to 13 bases. CDR1 and CDR2 (germline): MGHRA, YSYEKL. The CDR3 extends over 15 amino acids. DNA for the CDR3: TGCGCCAGCAGCCAAGATTCCTGGGGGCAGGAGACCCAGTACTTC. The encoded protein is CASSQDSWGQETQYF.

J is TRBJ1-4 and V is TRBV7-2; D remains ambiguous. Germline values: CDR1 SGHTA, CDR2 FQGNSA. Deletions cut 5 bases from V and 8 bases from J, with 18 bases between. The CDR3 is made up of 15 amino acids. The CDR3 DNA reads TGTGCCAGCAGCCGCTCTCGGGTAGCCATAGAAAAACTGTTTTTT. Translated, it gives CASSRSRVAIEKLFF.

V is TRBV28 and J is TRBJ1-1, with 12 bases identical to TRBD1. The trim removed 5 bases at V and 3 bases at J, leaving 7 bases unmatched. The CDR3 is 16 residues long. Germline-derived CDR1 and CDR2 are MDHEN and SYDVKM. The CDR3 reads CASSRDRGHQDTEAFF. CDR3 bases: TGTGCCAGCAGTCGGGACAGGGGGCATCAGGACACTGAAGCTTTCTTT. Combining the CDR3 with reference TRBV28 and TRBJ1-1 gives the whole variable domain DVKVTQSSRYLVKRTGEKVFLECVQDMDHENMFWYRQDPGLGLRLIYFSYDVKMKEKGDIPEGYSVSREKKERFSLILESASTNQTSMYLCASSRDRGHQDTEAFFGQGTRLTVV.

The chain links TRBV5-4 to TRBJ2-7; D is perhaps TRBD2 (7 bases). Germline V gene sequence: CDR1 SGHNT, CDR2 YYREEE (reference sequence). The CDR3 is 16 residues long. V dropped 4 bases and J dropped 0 bases, with 17 bases sitting between them. The CDR3 loop is CASSKGGAPSSYEQYF. The DNA of the CDR3 is TGTGCCAGCAGCAAAGGGGGGGCCCCGAGCTCCTACGAGCAGTACTTC.

J is TRBJ2-3 and V is TRBV5-6, with D hard to call. Trimming pared 5 bases from V and 5 bases from J, leaving 12 bases between. There are 13 residues in the CDR3. The germline gives CDR1 SGHDT, CDR2 YYEEEE. The CDR3 DNA reads as TGTGCCAGCAGGAACACGGGTCGAGATACGCAGTATTTT. Protein product: CASRNTGRDTQYF.

The rearrangement uses TRBV3-1 (or the pseudogene TRBV3-2) and TRBJ1-6; no clear D. V lost 1 base and J 9 bases, leaving 10 bases between the germline ends. Germline assignment: CDR1 LGHDT and CDR2 YNNKEL (reference sequence). The CDR3 consists of 14 residues. CDR3 sequence: CASSQAAGSSPLHF. The CDR3 DNA follows: TGTGCCAGCAGCCAAGCCGCGGGGAGTTCACCCCTCCACTTT.

The chain combines TRBV2 with TRBJ2-6; possibly TRBD1 for D (6 bases). Germline V gene data show CDR1 as SNHLY and CDR2 as FYNNEI. There are 15 residues in the CDR3. Trimming stripped 4 bases from V and 4 bases from J, with 11 bases between. CDR3 in amino acids: CASSVRGTGANVLTF. CDR3 nucleotides: TGTGCCAGCAGTGTCAGGGGTACGGGGGCCAACGTCCTGACTTTC. Using reference TRBV2 and TRBJ2-6 for the parts outside the CDR3, the full variable domain is EPEVTQTPSHQVTQMGQEVILRCVPISNHLYFYWYRQILGQKVEFLVSFYNNEISEKSEIFDDQFSVERPDGSNFTLKIRSTKLEDSAMYFCASSVRGTGANVLTFGAGSRLTVL.

J is TRBJ2-7 and V is TRBV5-6; D is undetermined. Germline V gene lookup returns CDR1 SGHDT and CDR2 YYEEEE. With 3 bases removed from V and 4 bases from J, the gap between germline ends came to 11 bases. The CDR3 is 13 residues long. CDR3 coding DNA: TGTGCCAGCAGCTCTTGGCTCGCATACGAGCAGTACTTC. Translation gives CASSSWLAYEQYF.

This chain uses TRBV5-1 with TRBJ2-1, with D possibly matching TRBD2 (5 bases). There are 14 residues in the CDR3. Germline assignment: CDR1 SGHRS and CDR2 YFSETQ. With 3 bases removed from V and 7 bases from J, the gap between germline ends came to 14 bases. CDR3: CASSSFGGENEQFF. In DNA, the CDR3 is TGCGCCAGCAGCTCATTCGGTGGGGAGAATGAGCAGTTCTTC. Variable domain in full (rest from reference TRBV5-1 and TRBJ2-1): KAGVTQTPRYLIKTRGQQVTLSCSPISGHRSVSWYQQTPGQGLQFLFEYFSETQRNKGNFPGRFSGRQFSNSRSEMNVSTLELGDSALYLCASSSFGGENEQFFGPGTRLTVL.

V gene TRBV5-1 combines with J gene TRBJ1-2, with TRBD1 matching over 9 bases. This CDR3 contains 13 residues. The junction had 2 bases not matched to a gene; V was cut back by 0 bases and J by 8 bases. Germline CDR1 is SGHRS and CDR2 is YFSETQ. Here the CDR3 DNA reads TGCGCCAGCAGCTTGGGACAGGGGGGCGGCTACACCTTC. Encoded protein: CASSLGQGGGYTF.

V and J are TRBV18 and TRBJ2-7, with D possibly being TRBD2 (6 bases). This CDR3 region has 13 residues. CDR1 KGHSH and CDR2 LQKENI come from the germline V gene. Trimming took off 8 bases at V and 3 bases at J, with 14 bases between the two ends. CDR3 sequence (DNA): TGTGCCAGCGCCGCGGGACTCCACTACGAGCAGTACTTC. Its protein product is CASAAGLHYEQYF.

The V and J genes are TRBV6-1 and TRBJ2-1; D is possibly TRBD2 (6 bases). This CDR3 is 21 amino acids long. Germline V CDR1 and CDR2: MNHNS, SASEGT. V was trimmed by 0 bases and J by 0 bases, leaving 24 bases between them. The CDR3 here is CASSEAVPGLSPSGSYNEQFF. CDR3 nucleotides: TGTGCCAGCAGTGAAGCGGTTCCGGGACTGAGCCCGTCCGGCTCCTACAATGAGCAGTTCTTC.

This clone has more than one count but fewer than ten. This chain uses TRBV5-6 with TRBJ2-7, with D maybe TRBD1 (5 bases). Trimming pared 3 bases from V and 5 bases from J, leaving 18 bases between. Germline CDR1 is SGHDT and CDR2 is YYEEEE. The CDR3 contains 15 residues. The CDR3 nucleotides read TGTGCCAGCAGCTGGCCGAGTCAGGGAATGGACGAGCAGTACTTC. Amino acid sequence: CASSWPSQGMDEQYF.

This chain connects TRBV20-1 to TRBJ2-5; 9 bases fit TRBD2. CDR1 and CDR2 (germline): DFQATT, SNEGSKA (reference sequence). The CDR3 runs to 16 residues. After removal of 3 bases from V and 2 bases from J, the junction contained 10 bases not matched to a gene. The CDR3 sequence: CSASPLAGSKQETQYF. CDR3 DNA: TGCAGTGCTAGTCCGCTAGCGGGGTCTAAACAAGAGACCCAGTACTTC.

V is TRBV12-3 or TRBV12-4 and J is TRBJ2-1; D uncertain. Trimming cost V 0 bases and J 5 bases, with 5 bases left between them. CDR3 length equals 13 residues. As DNA, the CDR3 is TGTGCCAGCAGTTTAGCGAGCAACAATGAGCAGTTCTTC. It encodes CASSLASNNEQFF.

This chain joins TRBV5-1 and TRBJ2-7; D unclear. Trimming removed 0 bases at V and 0 bases at J, with 7 bases between. The germline V gene has CDR1 SGHRS and CDR2 YFSETQ. The CDR3 totals 14 residues. The CDR3 sequence is CASSLDTPSYEQYF. The CDR3 coding sequence is TGCGCCAGCAGCTTGGATACACCCTCCTACGAGCAGTACTTC.

This clone occurred a few times. Other DNA sequences in this specimen translate into the identical CDR3. The chain employs TRBV5-1 and TRBJ1-1; D may be TRBD1 (5 bases). From germline, CDR1 is SGHRS and CDR2 YFSETQ. The germline V and J ends were trimmed by 4 bases and 4 bases, with 11 bases remaining between them. The CDR3 contains 13 residues. The CDR3 bases are TGCGCCAGCAGCCTTGAAAGGGGCACTGAAGCTTTCTTT. It specifies CASSLERGTEAFF.

The chain links TRBV18 to TRBJ2-3, with TRBD1 identical over 8 bases. V gave up 3 bases and J gave up 0 bases; unmatched junction bases: 5. The CDR3 covers 16 residues. Germline CDR1 and CDR2: KGHSH and LQKENI. The CDR3 bases are TGTGCCAGCTCACCGAGGGGACAGGCTAGCACAGATACGCAGTATTTT. Amino acid sequence: CASSPRGQASTDTQYF.

The chain links TRBV3-1 (or the pseudogene TRBV3-2) to TRBJ1-4, with 9 nucleotides matching TRBD1. CDR1 is LGHDT, CDR2 YNNKEL, per germline (reference sequence). The CDR3 has 18 residues. V lost 2 bases to trimming and J lost 7 bases; unmatched junction nucleotides: 14. DNA of the CDR3: TGTGCCAGCAGCCAACTGGGTACGGGACAGGGTTGGGGTGAAAAACTGTTTTTT. It codes for CASSQLGTGQGWGEKLFF.

This rearrangement joins TRBV5-1 to TRBJ2-2; D unclear. Per germline, CDR1 SGHRS and CDR2 YFSETQ. Deletions cut 3 bases from V and 6 bases from J, with 9 bases between. This CDR3 contains 13 residues. The CDR3 sequence is CASSSSYAGELFF. CDR3 sequence (DNA): TGCGCCAGCAGCTCATCGTACGCCGGGGAGCTGTTTTTT.